Listed below are T cell receptor beta chains from one sample, sequenced in a study of T cell repertoires in ileal Crohn's disease. The repertoire was sequenced with immunoSEQ multiplex PCR; TCRdb's copy has only in-frame clones and lacks some. The repertoire includes 10,000 to 15,000 clones, 80% to 90% of them detected once, and about a sixth sits in the top ten. The sample consisted of ileal tissue. The receptors here all came from an adult with Crohn's disease. Both conserved end residues are part of each CDR3. D genes are given only for firm matches.

d_call,j_call,v_call,cdr3_nt,cdr3_aa
-,TRBJ2-7,TRBV7-2,TGTGCCAGCAGCCCCACCACAGGGATGCAGTACTTC,CASSPTTGMQYF
TRBD1,TRBJ2-6,TRBV7-2,TGTGCCAGCAGCTCACCGGGACAGGGATCTGGGGCCAACGTCCTGACTTTC,CASSSPGQGSGANVLTF
TRBD1,TRBJ1-2,TRBV5-1,TGCGCCAGCAGCTTGGAAGGACAGGGGGCCCTTGGCTACACCTTC,CASSLEGQGALGYTF
-,TRBJ1-2,TRBV11-1,TGTGCCAGCAGCTTGGGGAGCGGTAACTATGGCTACACCTTC,CASSLGSGNYGYTF
-,TRBJ1-4,TRBV7-9,TGTGCCAGCAGCTTATCGACAGCAACTAATGAAAAACTGTTTTTT,CASSLSTATNEKLFF
TRBD1,TRBJ2-3,TRBV10-3,TGTGCCATCACCCCGGGACAGGGGGACACAGATACGCAGTATTTT,CAITPGQGDTDTQYF
-,TRBJ2-4,TRBV5-6,TGTGCCAGCAGCACGCAGGGGAACATTCAGTACTTC,CASSTQGNIQYF
-,TRBJ1-4,TRBV7-2,TGTGCCAGCAGCTTGCAGGGGCTGACGGAAAAACTGTTTTTT,CASSLQGLTEKLFF
-,TRBJ2-1,TRBV6-4,TGTGCCAGCAGTCCCAGGTTGGGAGAAGAGCAGTTCTTC,CASSPRLGEEQFF
TRBD1,TRBJ2-5,TRBV7-3,TGTGCCAGCAGTTTGACCGGGACAGGGGGCGCGGAGACCCAGTACTTC,CASSLTGTGGAETQYF
-,TRBJ2-2,TRBV6-5,TGTGCCAGCAGTCCCCCTGTCCACACCGGGGAGCTGTTTTTT,CASSPPVHTGELFF
-,TRBJ1-1,TRBV6-4,TGTGCCAGCAGCGAGACAGGAGAGAACACTGAAGCTTTCTTT,CASSETGENTEAFF
-,TRBJ2-7,TRBV10-3,TGTGCCATCAGTGAAATAGCCTACGAGCAGTACTTC,CAISEIAYEQYF